The source of this T cell receptor beta chain is a study of T cell responses to AZD1222 COVID-19 vaccine. The method was immunoSEQ multiplex PCR; TCRdb's version includes in-frame clones alone and lacks a portion of them. The sample lists some 110,000 clones, under 90% occurring once. Study-level results: At baseline, just 6 or 7 AZD1222 recipients tested seropositive.

Comments on this clone: Its antigen is not known.

The CDR3 covers 16 residues. V dropped 2 bases and J dropped 0; count of bases not matched to a gene: 3. Per germline, CDR1 SGHVS and CDR2 FNYEAQ. The rearrangement uses TRBV7-6 and TRBJ2-2; 7 nucleotides match TRBD2. This receptor was taken from an adult in good health. This sample comprised peripheral blood, obtained on day 0 of AZD1222 vaccination. The CDR3 nucleotides are TGTGCCAGCAGCTTATTTGGGGGGGCGAACACCGGGGAGCTGTTTTTT. Its protein is CASSLFGGANTGELFF.